The clone carrying this T cell receptor beta chain was counted a few times. The repertoire was sequenced with immunoSEQ multiplex PCR; TCRdb's copy has only in-frame clones and lacks some. The table records about 270,000 clones, about 88% of them present only once. This entry belongs to a study of blood T cell repertoires in COVID-19. Study details: Sites in the United States, Italy and Spain provided acute and convalescent COVID-19 samples.

Germline CDR1 is SGHVS and CDR2 is FNYEAQ. There are 16 residues in the CDR3. With 5 bases clipped from V and 0 bases from J, the junction kept 7 bases outside the gene matches. This sequence originates from a man between 60 and 70 years old who had recovered from COVID-19. Sequenced input: peripheral blood. The chain carries TRBV7-6 and TRBJ2-1; 7 bases fit TRBD2. The CDR3 DNA is TGTGCCAGCAGCACGTTCGGCGGGGGCTCCTACAATGAGCAGTTCTTC. Translated: CASSTFGGGSYNEQFF.